This T cell receptor (beta chain) emerged from a study of blood T cell repertoires in COVID-19 (dated by TCRdb to about 2020). Background on the whole study: Collaborator samples came from the United States, Italy and Spain and covered acute and convalescent phases of COVID-19. The material from the prospective study consisted of cDNA or gDNA derived from T cells, B-cell-depleted T cells, or PBMCs. Deeply sampled blood TCRbeta repertoires from subjects exposed to, actively infected with, or recovered from COVID-19 were included in the dataset. The repertoires were made available in a free public database intended to serve as a resource for research on the immune response to SARS-CoV-2. Samples were obtained from the ongoing ImmuneRACE study (first 160 participants) and from 1,254 subjects provided by 6 global collaborators. Nearly every sample came with metadata listing a de-identified subject ID, COVID-19 status, age in years and sex. Where available, HLA class I and class II types were obtained from metadata supplied by the sample provider rather than from assay-based typing.

Whole blood was collected in K2EDTA tubes by collaborating institutions according to the institutions' own protocols. For TCRbeta analysis, collaborator samples were shipped as frozen whole blood, as isolated PBMCs, or as DNA extracted from either sample type. What the study reported, not specific to this receptor: How much clinical and demographic metadata was included differed by source and by participant, and the metadata was provided uncurated.

In the case of this clone: No antigen is known for it. No qualities accompany the bases; no much larger clone lies one base away.

CDR1 and CDR2 (SGHRS, YFSETQ) derive from the germline V gene. The CDR3 goes from the cysteine to the phenylalanine over 17 residues. The DNA shown is the 51-base CDR3, in frame from base 1. V ends up 4 bases short and J 0 bases short, with an unmatched junction base count of 12. TCRbeta CDR3 regions were amplified from genomic DNA by means of the immunoSEQ Assay, a bias-controlled multiplex PCR. As for how the authors treated the data: Nucleated cell counts per sample were estimated from amplification of reference gene primers within the assay. Sequence reads were collapsed and filtered to measure the absolute abundance of every unique TCRbeta CDR3 rearrangement. For each sample, productive Simpson clonality was calculated as the square root of Simpson's diversity index across productive rearrangements. In TCRdb, the immuneACCESS table is reduced to in-frame sequences with V and J assigned. These tables do not hold every clone; where another copy was compared, an unresolved V gene accounts for under half, and the others remain unexplained. V, J and clone size reflect that table, while D and trimming were determined from the DNA. This sample gives about 200,000 clones in total; approximately 80% of them show up just once. The ten largest account for approximately 13% of the sample.

The TCR comes from a human donor in a cohort sampled during active COVID-19. The sample taken for sequencing was peripheral blood. The chain links TRBV5-1 with TRBJ1-1, with TRBD1 matching 7 junction bases. The DNA is as follows: TGCGCCAGCAGCGTACAGGGGTTAGAGTGGGTGAACACTGAAGCTTTCTTT. It translates to CASSVQGLEWVNTEAFF.